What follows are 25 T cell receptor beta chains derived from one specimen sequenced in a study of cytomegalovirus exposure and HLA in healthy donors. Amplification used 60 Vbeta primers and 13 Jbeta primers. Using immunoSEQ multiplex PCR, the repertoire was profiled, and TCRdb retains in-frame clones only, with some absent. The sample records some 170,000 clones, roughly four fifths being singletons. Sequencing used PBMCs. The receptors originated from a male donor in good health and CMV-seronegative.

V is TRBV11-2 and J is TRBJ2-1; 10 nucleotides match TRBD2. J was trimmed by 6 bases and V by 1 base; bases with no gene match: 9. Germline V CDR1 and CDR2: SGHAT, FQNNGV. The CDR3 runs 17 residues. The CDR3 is CASSLGVGSGGFNEQFF. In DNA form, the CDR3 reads TGTGCCAGCAGCTTAGGAGTCGGTAGCGGGGGGTTCAATGAGCAGTTCTTC.

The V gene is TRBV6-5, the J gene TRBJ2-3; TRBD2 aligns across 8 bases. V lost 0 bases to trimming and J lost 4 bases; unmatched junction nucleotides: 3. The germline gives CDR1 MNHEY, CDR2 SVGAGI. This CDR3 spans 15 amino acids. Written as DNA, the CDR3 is TGTGCCAGCAGTTACTCTGGACTAGCCCCAGATACGCAGTATTTT. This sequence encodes CASSYSGLAPDTQYF.

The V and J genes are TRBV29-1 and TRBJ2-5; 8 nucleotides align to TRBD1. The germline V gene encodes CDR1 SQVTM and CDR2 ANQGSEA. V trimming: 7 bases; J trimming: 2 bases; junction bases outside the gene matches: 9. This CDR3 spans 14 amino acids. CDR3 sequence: CSANRGYLQETQYF. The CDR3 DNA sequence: TGCAGCGCCAACAGGGGGTATCTTCAAGAGACCCAGTACTTC.

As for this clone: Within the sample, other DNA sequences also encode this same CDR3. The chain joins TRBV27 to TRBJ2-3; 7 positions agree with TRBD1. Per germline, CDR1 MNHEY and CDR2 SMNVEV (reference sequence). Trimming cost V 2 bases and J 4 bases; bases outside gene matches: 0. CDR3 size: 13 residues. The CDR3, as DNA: TGTGCCAGCAGTTTACAGGGGGCAGATACGCAGTATTTT. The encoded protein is CASSLQGADTQYF.

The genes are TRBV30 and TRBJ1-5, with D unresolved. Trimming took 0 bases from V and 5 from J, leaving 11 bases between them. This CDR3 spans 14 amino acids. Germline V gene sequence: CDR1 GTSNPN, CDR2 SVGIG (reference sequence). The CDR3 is CAWSVGWGDQPQHF. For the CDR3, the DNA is TGTGCCTGGAGTGTAGGATGGGGAGATCAGCCCCAGCATTTT. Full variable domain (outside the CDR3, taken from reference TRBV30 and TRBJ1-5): SQTIHQWPATLVQPVGSPLSLECTVEGTSNPNLYWYRQAAGRGLQLLFYSVGIGQISSEVPQNLSASRPQDRQFILSSKKLLLSDSGFYLCAWSVGWGDQPQHFGDGTRLSIL.

CDR3 DNA sequence: TGTGCCATCAGGCCCTCAACAGGCAATCAGCCCCAGCATTTT. It yields the protein CAIRPSTGNQPQHF. The V gene is TRBV10-3, the J gene TRBJ1-5, with no clear D. The CDR3 is 14 residues long. V was cut by 6 bases and J by 2 bases, with 11 bases left in between. Germline V lookup: CDR1 ENHRY, CDR2 SYGVKD.

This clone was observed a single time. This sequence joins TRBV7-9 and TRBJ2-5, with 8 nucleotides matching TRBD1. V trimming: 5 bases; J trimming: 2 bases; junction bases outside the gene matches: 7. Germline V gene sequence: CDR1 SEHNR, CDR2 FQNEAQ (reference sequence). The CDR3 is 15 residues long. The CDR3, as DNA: TGTGCCAGCAGCCCAGGGGACAGGTATCAAGAGACCCAGTACTTC. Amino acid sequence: CASSPGDRYQETQYF.

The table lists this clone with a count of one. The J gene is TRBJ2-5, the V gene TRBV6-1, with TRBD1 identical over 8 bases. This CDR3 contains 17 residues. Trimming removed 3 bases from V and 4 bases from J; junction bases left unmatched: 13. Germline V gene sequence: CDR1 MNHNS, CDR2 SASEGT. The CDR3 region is CASSDGTGLLLGETQYF. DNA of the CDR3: TGTGCCAGCAGTGACGGGACAGGCCTCTTACTGGGAGAGACCCAGTACTTC.

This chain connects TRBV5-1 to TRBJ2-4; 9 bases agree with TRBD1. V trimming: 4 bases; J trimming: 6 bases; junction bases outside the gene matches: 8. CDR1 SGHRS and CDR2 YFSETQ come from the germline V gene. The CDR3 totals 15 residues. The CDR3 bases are TGCGCCAGCAGCGTCATTACAGGGGGCCTAAACATTCAGTACTTC. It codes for CASSVITGGLNIQYF.

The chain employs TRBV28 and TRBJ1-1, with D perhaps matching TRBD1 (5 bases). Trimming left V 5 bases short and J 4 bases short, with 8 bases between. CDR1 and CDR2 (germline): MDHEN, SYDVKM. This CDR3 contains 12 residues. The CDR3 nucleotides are TGTGCCAGCAGTCAGGGTCCCACTGAAGCTTTCTTT. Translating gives CASSQGPTEAFF. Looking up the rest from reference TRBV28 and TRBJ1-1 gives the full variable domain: DVKVTQSSRYLVKRTGEKVFLECVQDMDHENMFWYRQDPGLGLRLIYFSYDVKMKEKGDIPEGYSVSREKKERFSLILESASTNQTSMYLCASSQGPTEAFFGQGTRLTVV.

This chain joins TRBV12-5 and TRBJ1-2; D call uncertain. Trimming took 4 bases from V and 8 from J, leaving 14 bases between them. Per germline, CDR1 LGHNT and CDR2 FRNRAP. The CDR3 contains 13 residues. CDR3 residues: CASGSALKRGYTF. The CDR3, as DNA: TGTGCTAGTGGTTCCGCCTTAAAGCGAGGCTACACCTTC. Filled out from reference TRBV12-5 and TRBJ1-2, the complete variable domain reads DARVTQTPRHKVTEMGQEVTMRCQPILGHNTVFWYRQTMMQGLELLAYFRNRAPLDDSGMPKDRFSAEMPDATLATLKIQPSEPRDSAVYFCASGSALKRGYTFGSGTRLTVV.

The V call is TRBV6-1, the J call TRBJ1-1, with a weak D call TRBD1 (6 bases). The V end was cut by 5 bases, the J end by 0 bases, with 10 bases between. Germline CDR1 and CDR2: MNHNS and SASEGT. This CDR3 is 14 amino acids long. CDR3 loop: CASSLGTLNTEAFF. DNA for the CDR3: TGTGCCAGCAGTTTGGGGACATTGAACACTGAAGCTTTCTTT.

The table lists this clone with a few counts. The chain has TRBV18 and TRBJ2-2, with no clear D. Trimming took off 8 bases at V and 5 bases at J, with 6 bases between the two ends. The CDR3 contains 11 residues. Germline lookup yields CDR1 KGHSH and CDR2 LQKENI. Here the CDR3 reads CASHRTGELFF. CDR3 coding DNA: TGTGCCAGCCACCGGACCGGGGAGCTGTTTTTT.

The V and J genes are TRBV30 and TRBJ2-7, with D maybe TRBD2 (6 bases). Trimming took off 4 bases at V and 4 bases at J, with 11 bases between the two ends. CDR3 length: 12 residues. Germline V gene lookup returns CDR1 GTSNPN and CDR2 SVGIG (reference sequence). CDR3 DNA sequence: TGTGCCTGGAAGGAGGGTGTGTACGAGCAGTACTTC. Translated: CAWKEGVYEQYF.

The CDR3 DNA reads TGTGCCAGCAGTTATTCCGGGACAGGGGGAGACGAGCAGTACTTC. Protein sequence: CASSYSGTGGDEQYF. The chain is built from TRBV6-5 and TRBJ2-7; 11 bases line up with TRBD1. This CDR3 is 15 amino acids long. Germline V gives CDR1 MNHEY, CDR2 SVGAGI. Trimming removed 3 bases from V and 5 bases from J; junction bases left unmatched: 6.

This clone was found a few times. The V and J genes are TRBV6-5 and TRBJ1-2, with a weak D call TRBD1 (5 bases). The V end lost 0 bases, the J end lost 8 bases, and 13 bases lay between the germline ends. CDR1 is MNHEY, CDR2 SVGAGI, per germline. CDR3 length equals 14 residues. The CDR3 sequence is CASSYSPGGLGYTF. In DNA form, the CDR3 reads TGTGCCAGCAGTTACTCCCCGGGGGGACTGGGCTACACCTTC.

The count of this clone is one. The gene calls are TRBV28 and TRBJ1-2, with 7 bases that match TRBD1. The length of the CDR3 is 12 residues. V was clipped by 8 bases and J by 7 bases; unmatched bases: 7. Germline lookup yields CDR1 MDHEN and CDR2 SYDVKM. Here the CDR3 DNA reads TGTGCCAGCCTATTAGGGGGCGGTGGCTACACCTTC. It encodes CASLLGGGGYTF.

The CDR3 DNA follows: TGTGCCAGCAGCTTCGGGACAGCCCAATCCAATCAGCCCCAGCATTTT. Amino acids: CASSFGTAQSNQPQHF. The V and J genes are TRBV7-8 and TRBJ1-5, with 7 bases aligning to TRBD1. Trimming cost V 3 bases and J 3 bases; bases outside gene matches: 8. The CDR3 loop spans 16 amino acids. Germline V lookup: CDR1 SGHVS, CDR2 FQNEAQ.

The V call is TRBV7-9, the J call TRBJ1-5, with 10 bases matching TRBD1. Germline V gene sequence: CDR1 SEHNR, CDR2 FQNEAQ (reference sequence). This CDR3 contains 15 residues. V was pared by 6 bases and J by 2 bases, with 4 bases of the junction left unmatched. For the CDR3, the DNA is TGTGCCAGCAGTCCCGGGACAGGGGGCAATCAGCCCCAGCATTTT. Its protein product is CASSPGTGGNQPQHF.

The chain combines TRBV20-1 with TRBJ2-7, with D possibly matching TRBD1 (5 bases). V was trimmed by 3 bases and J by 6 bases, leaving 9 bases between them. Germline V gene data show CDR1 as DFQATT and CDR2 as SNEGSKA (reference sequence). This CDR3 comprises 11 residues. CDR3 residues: CSARGQIEQYF. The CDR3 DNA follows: TGCAGTGCTAGGGGGCAGATCGAGCAGTACTTC.

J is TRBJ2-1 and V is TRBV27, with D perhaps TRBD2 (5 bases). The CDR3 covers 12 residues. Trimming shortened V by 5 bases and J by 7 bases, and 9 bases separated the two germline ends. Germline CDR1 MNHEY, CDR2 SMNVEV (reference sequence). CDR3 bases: TGTGCCAGCAGTCCGGGGTGGAATGAGCAGTTCTTC. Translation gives CASSPGWNEQFF.

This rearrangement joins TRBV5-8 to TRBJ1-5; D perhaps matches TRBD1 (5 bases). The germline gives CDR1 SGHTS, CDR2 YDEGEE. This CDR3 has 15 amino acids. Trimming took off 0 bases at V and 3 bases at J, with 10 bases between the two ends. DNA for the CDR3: TGTGCCAGCAGCTTGGTCCCAGGGAACAATCAGCCCCAGCATTTT. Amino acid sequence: CASSLVPGNNQPQHF. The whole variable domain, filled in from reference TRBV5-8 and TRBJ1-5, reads EAGVTQSPTHLIKTRGQQATLRCSPISGHTSVYWYQQALGLGLQFLLWYDEGEERNRGNFPPRFSGRQFPNYSSELNVNALELEDSALYLCASSLVPGNNQPQHFGDGTRLSIL.

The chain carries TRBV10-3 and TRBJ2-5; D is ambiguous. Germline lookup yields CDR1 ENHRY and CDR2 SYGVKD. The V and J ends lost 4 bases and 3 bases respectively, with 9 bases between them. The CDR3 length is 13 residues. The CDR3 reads CAISGIGEETQYF. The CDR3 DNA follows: TGTGCCATCAGTGGTATAGGAGAAGAGACCCAGTACTTC.

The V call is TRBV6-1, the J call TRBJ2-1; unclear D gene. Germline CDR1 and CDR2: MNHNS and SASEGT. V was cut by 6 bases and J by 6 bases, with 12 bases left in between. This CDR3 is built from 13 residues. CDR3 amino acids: CASRETVINEQFF. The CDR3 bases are TGTGCCAGCAGAGAAACTGTGATCAATGAGCAGTTCTTC.

CDR3 coding DNA: TGTGCCAGCAGTTTCGCGAACACCGGGGAGCTGTTTTTT. This codes for CASSFANTGELFF. V gene TRBV28 combines with J gene TRBJ2-2; D is unresolved. The length of the CDR3 is 13 residues. Germline lookup yields CDR1 MDHEN and CDR2 SYDVKM. Trimming cost V 3 bases and J 0 bases, with 2 bases left between them.